This T cell receptor (beta chain) was found in a study of blood T cell repertoires in COVID-19. About the study: Whether acute or convalescent, the COVID-19 samples came from the United States, Italy and Spain. Sample material is recorded as cDNA or gDNA derived from T cells, B-cell-depleted T cells, or PBMCs.

The germline V gene has CDR1 SNHLY and CDR2 FYNNEI. V gave up 1 base and J gave up 9 bases, with 8 bases separating them. The CDR3 length is 12 residues. In the authors' methods: Quantification of nucleated cells was approximated via reference gene primer amplification. Profiling relied on immunoSEQ multiplex PCR, and the TCRdb table lists in-frame clones only, not all of them. Clonal size and the V and J genes are those of that table, whereas D and trimming came from the DNA. The table shows some 260,000 clones, with 82% occurring only once. This rearrangement joins TRBV2 to TRBJ2-3; possible D gene TRBD2, 5 bases. The sample taken for sequencing was peripheral blood. This receptor was taken from a young woman with acute or convalescent COVID-19. The CDR3 sequence: CASSEGRGTQYF. CDR3 nucleotide sequence: TGTGCCAGCAGTGAAGGGAGAGGGACGCAGTATTTT.